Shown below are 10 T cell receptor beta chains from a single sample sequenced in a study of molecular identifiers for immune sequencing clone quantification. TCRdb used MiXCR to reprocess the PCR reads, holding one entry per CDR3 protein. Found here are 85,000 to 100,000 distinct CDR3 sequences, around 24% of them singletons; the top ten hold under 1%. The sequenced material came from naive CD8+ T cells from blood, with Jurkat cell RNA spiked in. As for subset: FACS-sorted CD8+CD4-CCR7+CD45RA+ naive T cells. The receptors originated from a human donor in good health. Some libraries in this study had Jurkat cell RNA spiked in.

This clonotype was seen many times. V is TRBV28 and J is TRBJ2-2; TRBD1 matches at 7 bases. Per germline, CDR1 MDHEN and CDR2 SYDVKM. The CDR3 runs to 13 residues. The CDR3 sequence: CATRGRNTGELFF. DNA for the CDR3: TGTGCTACGAGGGGGCGGAACACCGGGGAGCTGTTTTTT.

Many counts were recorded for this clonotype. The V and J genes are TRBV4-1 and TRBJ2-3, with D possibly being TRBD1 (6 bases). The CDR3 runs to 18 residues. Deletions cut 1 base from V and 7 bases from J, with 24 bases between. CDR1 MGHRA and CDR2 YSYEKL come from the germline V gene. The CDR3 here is CASSQGPSVLGQGNTQYF. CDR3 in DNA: TGCGCCAGCAGCCAAGGCCCTAGTGTCCTAGGCCAGGGGAATACGCAGTATTTT.

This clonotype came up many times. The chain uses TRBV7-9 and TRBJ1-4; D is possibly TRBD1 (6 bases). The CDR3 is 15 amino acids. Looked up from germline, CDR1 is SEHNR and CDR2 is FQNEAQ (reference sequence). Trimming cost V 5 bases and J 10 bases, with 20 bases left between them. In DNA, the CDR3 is TGTGCCAGCAGCAATCCCGAGGGGGGTTTGCGAAAACTGTTTTTT. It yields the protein CASSNPEGGLRKLFF.

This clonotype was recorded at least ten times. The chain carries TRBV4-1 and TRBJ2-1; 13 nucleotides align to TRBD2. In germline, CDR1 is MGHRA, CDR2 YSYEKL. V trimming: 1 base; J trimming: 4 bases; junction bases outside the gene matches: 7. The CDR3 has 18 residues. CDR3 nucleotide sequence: TGCGCCAGCAGCCAAGGATGGTCACTAGCGGGGGGGTACAATGAGCAGTTCTTC. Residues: CASSQGWSLAGGYNEQFF.

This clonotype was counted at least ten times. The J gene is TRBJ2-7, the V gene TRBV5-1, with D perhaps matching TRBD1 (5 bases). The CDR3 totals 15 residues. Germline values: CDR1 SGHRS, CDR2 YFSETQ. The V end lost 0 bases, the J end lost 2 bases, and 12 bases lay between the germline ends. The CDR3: CASSLEWGRAYEQYF. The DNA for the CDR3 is TGCGCCAGCAGCTTGGAGTGGGGCAGGGCCTACGAGCAGTACTTC.

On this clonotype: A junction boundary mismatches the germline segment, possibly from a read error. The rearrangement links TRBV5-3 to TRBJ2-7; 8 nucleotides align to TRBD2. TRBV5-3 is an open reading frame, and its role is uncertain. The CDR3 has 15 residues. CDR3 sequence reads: CASSGGGHDTYDQYF. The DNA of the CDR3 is TGTGCCAGCAGCGGGGGCGGACACGACACCTACGACCAGTACTTC.

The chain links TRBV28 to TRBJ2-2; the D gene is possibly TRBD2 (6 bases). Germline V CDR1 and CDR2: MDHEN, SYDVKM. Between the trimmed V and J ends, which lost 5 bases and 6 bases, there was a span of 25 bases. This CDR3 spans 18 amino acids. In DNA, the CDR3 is TGTGCCAGCAGTCCACCTACTAGCCCTGAATTCTTGGCCGGGGAGCTGTTTTTT. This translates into CASSPPTSPEFLAGELFF.

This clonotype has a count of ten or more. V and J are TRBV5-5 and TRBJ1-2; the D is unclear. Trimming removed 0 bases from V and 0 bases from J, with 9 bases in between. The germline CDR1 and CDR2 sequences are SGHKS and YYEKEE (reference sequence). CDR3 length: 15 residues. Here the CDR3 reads CASSLDLIANYGYTF. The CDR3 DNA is TGTGCCAGCAGCTTGGACCTTATAGCTAACTATGGCTACACCTTC.

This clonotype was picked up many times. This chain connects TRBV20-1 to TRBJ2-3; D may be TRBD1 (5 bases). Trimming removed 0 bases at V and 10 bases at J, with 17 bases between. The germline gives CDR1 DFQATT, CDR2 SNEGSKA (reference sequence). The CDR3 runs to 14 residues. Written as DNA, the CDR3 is TGCAGTGCTAGAGAGTCCTCCCCCAGGGTTGCGCAGTATTTT. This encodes CSARESSPRVAQYF.

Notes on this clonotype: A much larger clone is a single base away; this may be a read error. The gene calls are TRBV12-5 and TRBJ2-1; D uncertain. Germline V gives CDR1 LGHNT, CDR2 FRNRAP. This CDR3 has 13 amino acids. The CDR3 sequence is CASGLDPRGRTSF. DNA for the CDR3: TGTGCTAGTGGTTTGGACCCCCGAGGACGTACGTCCTTC.